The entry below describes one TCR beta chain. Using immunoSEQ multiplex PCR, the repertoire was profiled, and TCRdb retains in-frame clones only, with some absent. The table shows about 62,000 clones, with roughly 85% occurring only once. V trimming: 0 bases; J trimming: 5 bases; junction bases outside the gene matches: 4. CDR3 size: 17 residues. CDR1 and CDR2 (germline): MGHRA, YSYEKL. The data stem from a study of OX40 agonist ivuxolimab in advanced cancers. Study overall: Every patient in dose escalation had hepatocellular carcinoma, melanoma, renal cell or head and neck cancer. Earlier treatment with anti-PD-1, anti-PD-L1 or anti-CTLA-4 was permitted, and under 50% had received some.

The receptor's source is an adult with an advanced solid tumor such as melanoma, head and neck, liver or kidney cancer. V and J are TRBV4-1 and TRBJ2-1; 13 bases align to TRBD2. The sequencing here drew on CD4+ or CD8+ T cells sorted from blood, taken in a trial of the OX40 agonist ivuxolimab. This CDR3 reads CASSQEATSGGHNEQFF. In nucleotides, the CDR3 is TGCGCCAGCAGCCAAGAGGCGACTAGCGGGGGGCACAATGAGCAGTTCTTC.